A single sample gave rise to the 22 T cell receptor beta chains below, sequenced in a study of prognosis after radiotherapy for stage I lung cancer. Two-round multiplex PCR amplified TCR beta CDR3 from genomic DNA. Specific primers for each TRBV and TRBJ gene were what first-round PCR used. MiXCR, run by TCRdb on the multiplex PCR reads, gives a single entry per CDR3 protein. The sample includes 13,000 or so distinct CDR3 sequences, roughly 50% of them seen just once. The sample in question was PBMCs, obtained before or after stereotactic body radiation therapy (not recorded which). These receptors all come from a donor aged 50 or older with non-small cell lung cancer.

CDR3 sequence (DNA): TGTGCCAGCAGCTCCTACGGGCGGGCCAATGAGCAGTTCTTC. This codes for CASSSYGRANEQFF. This chain connects TRBV7-6 to TRBJ2-1, with D maybe TRBD2 (5 bases). The germline CDR1 and CDR2 sequences are SGHVS and FNYEAQ. V was pared by 4 bases and J by 6 bases, with 13 bases between. The CDR3 is made up of 14 amino acids. The variable domain in full, with the rest retrieved from reference TRBV7-6 and TRBJ2-1, is GAGVSQSPRYKVTKRGQDVALRCDPISGHVSLYWYRQALGQGPEFLTYFNYEAQQDKSGLPNDRFSAERPEGSISTLTIQRTEQRDSAMYRCASSSYGRANEQFFGPGTRLTVL.

There are many counts of this clonotype. The chain employs TRBV6-1 and TRBJ1-4; 7 bases align to TRBD1. CDR1 and CDR2 (germline): MNHNS, SASEGT. After removal of 3 bases from V and 0 bases from J, the junction contained 7 bases not matched to a gene. The CDR3 runs to 17 residues. The CDR3: CASSDRGGASTNEKLFF. CDR3 coding DNA: TGTGCCAGCAGTGATAGAGGGGGCGCATCAACTAATGAAAAACTGTTTTTT.

J is TRBJ2-5 and V is TRBV5-1; D possibly corresponds to TRBD2 (6 bases). V was trimmed by 4 bases and J by 7 bases, leaving 26 bases between them. Germline-derived CDR1 and CDR2 are SGHRS and YFSETQ. This CDR3 region has 17 residues. The chain's CDR3 is CASSPRPLALGSGTQYF. For the CDR3, the DNA is TGCGCCAGCAGCCCCAGACCACTAGCTTTAGGTTCAGGGACCCAGTACTTC.

This clonotype is judged medium-sized. The rearrangement joins TRBV6-2 or TRBV6-3 to TRBJ2-1, with 9 bases aligning to TRBD2. Trimming took 6 bases from V and 4 from J; bases not matched to a gene: 7. Looked up from germline, CDR1 is MNHEY and CDR2 is SVGEGT. The CDR3 sequence is 15 residues long. CDR3 amino acids: CASRSGTSPYNEQFF. CDR3 coding DNA: TGTGCCAGCAGATCCGGGACTAGCCCATACAATGAGCAGTTCTTC.

The rearrangement joins TRBV6-1 to TRBJ1-5; D is ambiguous. V was shortened by 6 bases and J by 2 bases, with 17 bases between the two germline ends. The CDR3 has 16 amino acids. Germline V gives CDR1 MNHNS, CDR2 SASEGT. The CDR3 coding sequence is TGTGCCAGCAGGCCGACGGGATCGCATCGCAATCAGCCCCAGCATTTT. Its protein product is CASRPTGSHRNQPQHF.

This clonotype was seen only once. V is TRBV24-1 and J is TRBJ2-1; 11 nucleotides match TRBD2. J gave up 8 bases and V 3 bases, and 8 bases lay outside the gene matches. The CDR3 length is 16 residues. Germline V lookup: CDR1 KGHDR, CDR2 SFDVKD. The CDR3 DNA is TGTGCCACCAGTGATGCAACTAGCGGGAGTCTCGATGAGCAGTTCTTC. Amino acid sequence: CATSDATSGSLDEQFF.

This clonotype was counted at least ten times. This sequence joins TRBV5-6 and TRBJ1-5, with D possibly TRBD1 on 5 matching bases. Deletions cut 0 bases from V and 2 bases from J, with 9 bases between. Germline V CDR1 and CDR2: SGHDT, YYEEEE. CDR3 length: 15 amino acids. CDR3 amino acids: CASSLGGRGNQPQHF. The CDR3 DNA reads TGTGCCAGCAGCTTGGGTGGCAGGGGCAATCAGCCCCAGCATTTT.

In its sample, this clonotype is medium-sized. V gene TRBV9 combines with J gene TRBJ1-3; 9 bases agree with TRBD1. CDR1 and CDR2 from the germline V gene are SGDLS and YYNGEE. After removal of 4 bases from V and 8 bases from J, the junction contained 7 bases not matched to a gene. The CDR3 sequence is 14 residues long. CDR3 amino acids: CASSYRTGADTIYF. In DNA, the CDR3 is TGTGCCAGCAGCTATCGGACAGGGGCTGACACCATATATTTT.

The table lists this clonotype with many counts. The chain recombines TRBV3-2 with TRBJ2-3; the D call of TRBD1 is as the table states it, not checked on the DNA. TRBV3-2 is listed as a pseudogene. The CDR3 has 18 amino acids. This CDR3 reads CASRDRTGGICFTDTQYF. For the CDR3, the DNA is TGTGCCAGCAGAGATCGGACAGGCGGGATATGTTTCACAGATACGCAGTATTTT.

This clonotype was detected ten times or more. At one end, the junction sequence differs from germline, possibly due to a read error. The V gene is TRBV5-1, the J gene TRBJ2-7; perhaps TRBD2 as D (5 bases). This CDR3 contains 14 residues. Germline CDR1 reads SGHRS; CDR2 reads YFSETQ. The chain's CDR3 is CASSPGISSYEQYF. DNA of the CDR3: TGTGCCAGCAGCCCCGGGATTAGCTCCTACGAGCAGTACTTC.

This chain links TRBV7-9 with TRBJ2-2, with 7 positions matching TRBD2. CDR3 length equals 16 residues. V dropped 1 base and J dropped 6; count of bases not matched to a gene: 8. CDR1 and CDR2 from the germline V gene are SEHNR and FQNEAQ (reference sequence). CDR3 loop: CASSLVLLAAPGELFF. The CDR3 bases are TGTGCCAGCAGCTTAGTCCTTCTAGCGGCTCCCGGGGAGCTGTTTTTT.

The chain combines TRBV11-2 with TRBJ1-1; D is unclear. Germline assignment: CDR1 SGHAT and CDR2 FQNNGV. The V and J ends lost 5 bases and 5 bases respectively, with 18 bases between them. The CDR3 contains 15 residues. CDR3 sequence reads: CASSQPGGRKTEAFF. The CDR3 region has the DNA TGTGCCAGCAGCCAACCCGGCGGGCGGAAGACTGAAGCTTTCTTT.

This clonotype was recorded many times. The chain couples TRBV4-1 to TRBJ2-3, with TRBD2 identical over 9 bases. This CDR3 comprises 14 residues. Germline CDR1 reads MGHRA; CDR2 reads YSYEKL. With 4 bases clipped from V and 1 base from J, the junction kept 0 bases outside the gene matches. CDR3 sequence (DNA): TGCGCCAGCAGCCGACTAGCGGGCACAGATACGCAGTATTTT. It yields the protein CASSRLAGTDTQYF.

With regard to this clonotype: A far larger clone differs by one base, so this is likely a read error. The DNA for the CDR3 is TGTGTCAGCAGTGCTTCTGTCTCCAATAGCAATCAGCCCCAGCATTTT. Translated, it gives CVSSASVSNSNQPQHF. V gene TRBV6-9 combines with J gene TRBJ1-5; D is unclear. This CDR3 spans 16 amino acids. Germline CDR1 reads MNHGY; CDR2 reads SVAAGI.

In its sample, this clonotype was seen a few times. J is TRBJ1-6 and V is TRBV5-1; no clear D. Germline V gene sequence: CDR1 SGHRS, CDR2 YFSETQ. Trimming left V 6 bases short and J 9 bases short, with 19 bases between. The CDR3 length is 15 residues. CDR3 sequence reads: CASIPPDSGSSPLHF. The DNA of the CDR3 is TGCGCCAGCATCCCCCCGGACTCGGGTTCTTCACCCCTCCACTTT.

This clonotype was observed at least ten times. The chain is built from TRBV19 and TRBJ2-2; maybe TRBD1 (5 bases). V shed 3 bases and J shed 1 base, with 6 bases lying between them. The CDR3 sequence is 14 residues long. CDR1 is LNHDA, CDR2 SQIVND, per germline (reference sequence). The CDR3: CASSITGNTGELFF. The CDR3 coding sequence is TGTGCCAGTAGTATTACAGGGAACACCGGGGAGCTGTTTTTT.

This clonotype is medium-sized within its sample. The rearrangement uses TRBV5-1 and TRBJ2-1, with D uncertain. Trimming left V 2 bases short and J 0 bases short, with 9 bases between. The CDR3 spans 15 residues. From germline, CDR1 is SGHRS and CDR2 YFSETQ. The CDR3 DNA follows: TGCGCCAGCAGCTTAGTGGCAGGCTCCTACAATGAGCAGTTCTTC. It translates to CASSLVAGSYNEQFF.

This clonotype appeared a few times. A far more abundant clone sits one base away, making this likely a read error. This rearrangement joins TRBV6-1 to TRBJ2-7, with a possible D match to TRBD1 (6 bases). V was pared by 5 bases and J by 5 bases, with 22 bases between. Germline CDR1 is MNHNS and CDR2 is SASEGT. The CDR3 is made up of 16 amino acids. The CDR3 loop is CASSFPSLQGRDEQYF. The DNA of the CDR3 is TGTGCCAGCAGTTTCCCCTCGCTACAGGGTCGGGACGAGCAGTACTTC.

CDR3 sequence reads: CASSEFGTPNNEQFF. In DNA form, the CDR3 reads TGTGCCAGCAGTGAATTCGGGACCCCCAACAATGAGCAGTTCTTC. V usage is TRBV6-1 and J usage is TRBJ2-1, with D perhaps TRBD1 or TRBD2 (5 bases each). The CDR3 loop spans 15 amino acids. The V gene's germline CDR1 is MNHNS and CDR2 SASEGT. V was clipped by 2 bases and J by 5 bases, with 13 bases between them.

This clonotype occurred many times. The chain has TRBV6-2 or TRBV6-3 and TRBJ1-5; no reliable D call. The CDR3 is made up of 13 amino acids. Trimming removed 8 bases at V and 4 bases at J, with 12 bases between. Germline V lookup: CDR1 MNHEY, CDR2 SVGEGT. CDR3 amino acids: CASVRQNNQPQHF. CDR3 sequence (DNA): TGTGCCAGCGTCCGGCAGAATAATCAGCCCCAGCATTTT.

This CDR3 is CASSLVRRGFSSTDTQYF. The DNA for the CDR3 is TGCGCCAGCAGCTTGGTTAGGCGGGGATTTTCTAGCACAGATACGCAGTATTTT. The chain employs TRBV5-1 and TRBJ2-3; a weak D match, TRBD2 (6 bases). CDR3 length equals 18 residues. V was pared by 0 bases and J by 0 bases, with 17 bases between. Germline V gene sequence: CDR1 SGHRS, CDR2 YFSETQ.

A word on this clonotype: A far larger clone is one nucleotide away, so this likely arose from a read error. The chain joins TRBV5-1 to TRBJ2-5; D remains unclear. The end of the DNA aligns better with TRBJ2-1, so the J call may be wrong. The CDR3 length is 14 residues. Germline V gene sequence: CDR1 SGHRS, CDR2 YFSETQ. The CDR3 reads CASSLGTHMDKQFF. DNA for the CDR3: TGCGCCAGCAGCTTGGGGACCCACATGGATAAGCAGTTCTTC.